This T cell receptor (beta chain) derives from a study of T cell changes during pregnancy in multiple sclerosis. Germline trimming cut 8 bases from V and 3 bases from J; bases unmatched to any gene: 8. There are 15 residues in the CDR3. CDR1 is MDHEN and CDR2 is SYDVKM in the germline V gene. Using immunoSEQ multiplex PCR, the repertoire was profiled, and TCRdb retains in-frame clones only, with some absent. This repertoire shows about 59,000 clones, about 93% found once; its top ten account for 2% to 3%. The sample in question was CD8+ T cells from peripheral blood mononuclear cells, obtained in the third trimester of pregnancy. This sequence joins TRBV28 and TRBJ2-2; 8 bases are a match to TRBD1. The source is a female donor with multiple sclerosis, enrolled in a pregnancy study. The CDR3 nucleotides read TGTGCCAGCGACAGGGGCGCGAGCCACACCGGGGAGCTGTTTTTT. This gives the protein CASDRGASHTGELFF.